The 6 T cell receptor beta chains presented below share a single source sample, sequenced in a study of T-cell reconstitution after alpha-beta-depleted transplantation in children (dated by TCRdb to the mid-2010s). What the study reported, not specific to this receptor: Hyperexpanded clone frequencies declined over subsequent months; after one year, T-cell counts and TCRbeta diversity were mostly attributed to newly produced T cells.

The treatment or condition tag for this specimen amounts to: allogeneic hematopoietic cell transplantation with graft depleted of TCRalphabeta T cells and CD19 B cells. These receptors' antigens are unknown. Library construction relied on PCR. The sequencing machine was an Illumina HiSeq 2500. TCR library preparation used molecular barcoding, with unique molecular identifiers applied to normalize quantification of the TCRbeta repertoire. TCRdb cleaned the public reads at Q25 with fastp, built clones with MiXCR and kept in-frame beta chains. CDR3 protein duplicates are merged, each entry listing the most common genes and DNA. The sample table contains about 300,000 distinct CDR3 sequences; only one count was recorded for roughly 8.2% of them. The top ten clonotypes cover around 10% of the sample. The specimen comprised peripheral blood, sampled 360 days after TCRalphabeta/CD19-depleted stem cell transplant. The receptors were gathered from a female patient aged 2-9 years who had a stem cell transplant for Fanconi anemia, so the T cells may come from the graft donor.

The CDR3 DNA reads as TGCGCCAGCAGCCCGGTCTTTAGTTTCGGGTGGGACACCGGGGAGCTGTTTTTT. Protein sequence: CASSPVFSFGWDTGELFF. The chain links TRBV5-1 to TRBJ2-2, with unresolved D. Trimming took 4 bases from V and 3 from J, leaving 22 bases between them. Germline-derived CDR1 and CDR2 are SGHRS and YFSETQ. The CDR3 consists of 18 residues. Looking up the rest from reference TRBV5-1 and TRBJ2-2 gives the full variable domain: KAGVTQTPRYLIKTRGQQVTLSCSPISGHRSVSWYQQTPGQGLQFLFEYFSETQRNKGNFPGRFSGRQFSNSRSEMNVSTLELGDSALYLCASSPVFSFGWDTGELFFGEGSRLTVL.

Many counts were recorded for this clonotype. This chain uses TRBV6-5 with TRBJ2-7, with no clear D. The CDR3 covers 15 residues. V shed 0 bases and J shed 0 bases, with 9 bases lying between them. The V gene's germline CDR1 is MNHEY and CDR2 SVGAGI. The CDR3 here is CASSYSEAASYEQYF. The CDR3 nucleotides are TGTGCCAGCAGTTACTCCGAGGCGGCCTCCTACGAGCAGTACTTC.

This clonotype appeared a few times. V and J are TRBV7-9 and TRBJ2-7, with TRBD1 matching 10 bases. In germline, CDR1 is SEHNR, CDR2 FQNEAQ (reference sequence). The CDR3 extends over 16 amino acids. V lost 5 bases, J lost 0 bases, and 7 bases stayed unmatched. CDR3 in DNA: TGTGCCAGCAGCACCACCCGGGACAGGGGCTCCTACGAGCAGTACTTC. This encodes CASSTTRDRGSYEQYF. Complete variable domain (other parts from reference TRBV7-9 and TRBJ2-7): DTGVSQNPRHKITKRGQNVTFRCDPISEHNRLYWYRQTLGQGPEFLTYFQNEAQLEKSRLLSDRFSAERPKGSFSTLEIQRTEQGDSAMYLCASSTTRDRGSYEQYFGPGTRLTVT.

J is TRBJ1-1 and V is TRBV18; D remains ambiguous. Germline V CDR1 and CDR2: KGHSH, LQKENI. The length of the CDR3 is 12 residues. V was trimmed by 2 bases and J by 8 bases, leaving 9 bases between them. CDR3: CASSPISGEAFF. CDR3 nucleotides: TGTGCCAGCTCACCAATTTCCGGAGAAGCTTTCTTT.

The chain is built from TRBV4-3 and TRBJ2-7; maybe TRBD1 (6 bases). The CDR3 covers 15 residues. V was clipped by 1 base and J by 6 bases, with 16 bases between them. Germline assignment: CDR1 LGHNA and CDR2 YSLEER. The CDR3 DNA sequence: TGCGCCAGCAGCCAAGTGTGGTCAGGGGAAGGCGAGCAGTACTTC. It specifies CASSQVWSGEGEQYF.

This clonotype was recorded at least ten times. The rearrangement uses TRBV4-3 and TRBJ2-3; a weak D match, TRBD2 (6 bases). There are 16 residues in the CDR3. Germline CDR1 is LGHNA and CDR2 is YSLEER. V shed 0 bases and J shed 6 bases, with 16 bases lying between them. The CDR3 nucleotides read TGCGCCAGCAGCCAAGATGAGGGCGGGGACTCGGATACGCAGTATTTT. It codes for CASSQDEGGDSDTQYF.